Listed below are T cell receptor beta chains from one sample, sequenced in a study of identical twins. TCRdb fed the 5' RACE reads into MiXCR, producing one record per CDR3 protein. The profile shows 1.5 million to 2 million distinct CDR3 sequences, 32% of them singletons. Sequenced sample: cord blood. The receptors derive from a newborn girl in good health. Both conserved end residues are part of each CDR3. A D gene is named only where the DNA matches it firmly. The listing skips clone size in some rows; elsewhere it reads once, few, many or a size class.

J gene: TRBJ2-1
clone size: few
V gene: TRBV11-1
D gene: TRBD1
CDR3 DNA: TGTGCCAGCAAGTTCAGGGGGCGTCCTCCGCTTGACAATGAGCAGTTCTTC
CDR3 protein: CASKFRGRPPLDNEQFF

J gene: TRBJ1-2
clone size: .
V gene: TRBV15
D gene: .
CDR3 DNA: TGTGCCACCAGCGTCTTCCCCGACTATGGCTACACCTTC
CDR3 protein: CATSVFPDYGYTF

J gene: TRBJ2-1
clone size: .
V gene: TRBV9
D gene: TRBD2
CDR3 DNA: TGTGCCAGCAGCGTAGTGACTAGCGGGAGCGGGGAGCAGTTCTTC
CDR3 protein: CASSVVTSGSGEQFF

J gene: TRBJ2-3
clone size: .
V gene: TRBV3-1
D gene: .
CDR3 DNA: TGTGCCAGCACCGGTAGGGGGAGCAACACAGATACGCAGTATTTT
CDR3 protein: CASTGRGSNTDTQYF

J gene: TRBJ2-3
clone size: .
V gene: TRBV5-5
D gene: .
CDR3 DNA: TGTGCCAGCAGCTCAGGGGGGAGGACCACAGATACGCAGTATTTT
CDR3 protein: CASSSGGRTTDTQYF

J gene: TRBJ1-4
clone size: few
V gene: TRBV7-9
D gene: TRBD1
CDR3 DNA: TGTGCCAGCAGACTCGGACAGGGGGGAAAACTGTTTTTT
CDR3 protein: CASRLGQGGKLFF

J gene: TRBJ2-3
clone size: many
V gene: TRBV10-3
D gene: TRBD2
CDR3 DNA: TGTGCCATCAGTGAGACTAGCGGGAGCACAGATACGCAGTATTTT
CDR3 protein: CAISETSGSTDTQYF

J gene: TRBJ2-5
clone size: .
V gene: TRBV6-1
D gene: .
CDR3 DNA: TGTGCCAGCAGTGAAGGTCATGGGCAGTTCCAAGAGACCCAGTACTTC
CDR3 protein: CASSEGHGQFQETQYF

J gene: TRBJ2-1
clone size: .
V gene: TRBV29-1
D gene: .
CDR3 DNA: TGCGGTTACTACGGGACCTACAATGGGCAGTTCTTC
CDR3 protein: CGYYGTYNGQFF

J gene: TRBJ1-4
clone size: .
V gene: TRBV4-1
D gene: .
CDR3 DNA: TGCGCCAGCAGTCCTCAGGGGACCCAGGGGGAAAAACTGTTTTTT
CDR3 protein: CASSPQGTQGEKLFF

J gene: TRBJ2-1
clone size: .
V gene: TRBV20-1
D gene: TRBD2
CDR3 DNA: TGCAGTGCTAGAGAGGGCGGGAGCGGAAATGAGCAGTTCTTC
CDR3 protein: CSAREGGSGNEQFF

J gene: TRBJ2-5
clone size: few
V gene: TRBV3-1
D gene: .
CDR3 DNA: TGTGCCAGCAGCCAAGATACATTTCGGGCTAGCGACGAGACCCAGTACTTC
CDR3 protein: CASSQDTFRASDETQYF

J gene: TRBJ2-7
clone size: few
V gene: TRBV4-2
D gene: TRBD2
CDR3 DNA: TGTGCCAGCAGCCAAGATTCGTCCGGGGGACTAGCGGGAGGTTACGAGCAGTACTTC
CDR3 protein: CASSQDSSGGLAGGYEQYF

J gene: TRBJ2-1
clone size: few
V gene: TRBV11-2
D gene: TRBD2
CDR3 DNA: TGTGCCAGCAGCTTAGAACCTAGCGGGTTAAGCTCCTACAATGAGCAGTTCTTC
CDR3 protein: CASSLEPSGLSSYNEQFF

J gene: TRBJ2-1
clone size: few
V gene: TRBV7-9
D gene: .
CDR3 DNA: TGTGCCAGCAGCTTAGCGTTATCGACTAGGAATGAGCAGTTCTTC
CDR3 protein: CASSLALSTRNEQFF

J gene: TRBJ2-1
clone size: many
V gene: TRBV20-1
D gene: .
CDR3 DNA: TGCAGTGCTAGAGGGACTGGCGACTACAATGAGCAGTTCTTC
CDR3 protein: CSARGTGDYNEQFF

J gene: TRBJ1-2
clone size: .
V gene: TRBV11-2
D gene: .
CDR3 DNA: TGTGCCAGCAGCACTCAAAGGGGGTCTCTTAGGGGAGGCTACACCTTC
CDR3 protein: CASSTQRGSLRGGYTF

J gene: TRBJ1-5
clone size: .
V gene: TRBV15
D gene: .
CDR3 DNA: TGTGCCACCAGCATAGAGGGAAGAGGCAATCAGCCCCAGCATTTT
CDR3 protein: CATSIEGRGNQPQHF